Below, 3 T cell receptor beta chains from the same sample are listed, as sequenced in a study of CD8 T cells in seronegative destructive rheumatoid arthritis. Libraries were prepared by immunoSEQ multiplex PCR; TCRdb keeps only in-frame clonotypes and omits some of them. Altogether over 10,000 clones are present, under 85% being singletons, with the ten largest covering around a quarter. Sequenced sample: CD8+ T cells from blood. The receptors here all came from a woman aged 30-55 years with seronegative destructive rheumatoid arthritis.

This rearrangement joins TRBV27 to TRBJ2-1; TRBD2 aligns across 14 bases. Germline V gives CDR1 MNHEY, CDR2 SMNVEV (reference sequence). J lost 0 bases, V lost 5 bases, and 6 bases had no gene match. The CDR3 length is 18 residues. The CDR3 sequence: CASSPRTSGGFSYNEQFF. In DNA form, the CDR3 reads TGTGCCAGCAGTCCTAGGACTAGCGGGGGGTTCTCCTACAATGAGCAGTTCTTC.

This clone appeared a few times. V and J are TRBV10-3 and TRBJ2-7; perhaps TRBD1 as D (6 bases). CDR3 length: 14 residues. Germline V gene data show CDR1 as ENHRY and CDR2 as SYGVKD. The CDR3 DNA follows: TGTGCCAGCAGTTACGGACAGAGCTCCTACGAGCAGTACGTC. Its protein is CASSYGQSSYEQYV.

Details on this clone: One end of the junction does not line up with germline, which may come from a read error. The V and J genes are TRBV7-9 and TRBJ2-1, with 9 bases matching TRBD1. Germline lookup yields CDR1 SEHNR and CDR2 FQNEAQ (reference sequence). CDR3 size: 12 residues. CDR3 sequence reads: CASSLGDREKFF. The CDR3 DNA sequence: TGTGCCAGCAGTTTAGGGGACAGGGAAAAGTTCTTC.